This entry lists 22 T cell receptor beta chains sequenced from one sample in a study of OX40 agonist ivuxolimab in advanced cancers. Produced via immunoSEQ multiplex PCR; TCRdb's table is partial and in-frame only. Among about 60,000 clones listed, less than 90% were seen once. The source material was CD4+ or CD8+ T cells sorted from blood, sampled in a trial of the OX40 agonist ivuxolimab. These receptors all come from an adult with an advanced solid tumor such as melanoma, head and neck, liver or kidney cancer.

This clone was detected only once. The V gene is TRBV28, the J gene TRBJ1-1; possibly TRBD1 for D (5 bases). CDR3 length: 18 residues. CDR1 is MDHEN, CDR2 SYDVKM, per germline. V was shortened by 3 bases and J by 1 base, with 21 bases between the two germline ends. The CDR3 DNA sequence: TGTGCCAGCAGTTTTTGGTCAGGGTCACCGGGTACGAACACTGAAGCTTTCTTT. Translating it yields CASSFWSGSPGTNTEAFF.

About this clone: Germline is not matched at one junction end, which may reflect a read error. The chain recombines TRBV7-7 with TRBJ2-5, with D uncertain. CDR1 and CDR2 from the germline V gene are SSHAT and FNYEAQ (reference sequence). This CDR3 region has 14 residues. The CDR3 reads CASSLGESKETQYF. DNA for the CDR3: TGTGCTAGCAGCTTAGGAGAATCCAAAGAGACCCAGTACTTC.

The chain links TRBV2 to TRBJ2-3; D tentatively reads TRBD1 or TRBD2 (5 bases each). CDR3 size: 16 residues. Trimming shortened V by 0 bases and J by 6 bases, and 16 bases separated the two germline ends. In germline, CDR1 is SNHLY, CDR2 FYNNEI. Here the CDR3 DNA reads TGTGCCAGCAGTGAAGCGGGGCCTAGCTCCACCGATACGCAGTATTTT. This encodes CASSEAGPSSTDTQYF.

This clone came up a few times. Within the sample, other DNA sequences also encode this same CDR3. The rearrangement links TRBV7-3 to TRBJ1-1; D unresolved. This CDR3 is 14 amino acids long. The germline V gene has CDR1 SGHTA and CDR2 FQGTGA. V shed 3 bases and J shed 1 base, with 9 bases lying between them. CDR3 sequence: CASSLGSENTEAFF. In DNA form, the CDR3 reads TGTGCCAGCAGCTTGGGCAGCGAGAACACTGAAGCTTTCTTT.

This clone occurred a few times. This chain uses TRBV19 with TRBJ1-1; D not resolved. Between the trimmed V and J ends, which lost 3 bases and 4 bases, there was a span of 12 bases. The CDR3 spans 14 residues. Germline V gives CDR1 LNHDA, CDR2 SQIVND (reference sequence). The DNA for the CDR3 is TGTGCCAGTAGTATTATCGAGCGGCCCACTGAAGCTTTCTTT. It yields the protein CASSIIERPTEAFF.

The V and J genes are TRBV6-5 and TRBJ1-1, with 9 bases matching TRBD1. The J segment lost 6 bases and the V segment lost 5 bases, leaving 1 base of the junction unmatched. Germline-derived CDR1 and CDR2 are MNHEY and SVGAGI. This CDR3 comprises 12 residues. CDR3 amino acids: CASSNRGPEAFF. CDR3 sequence (DNA): TGTGCCAGCAGTAACAGGGGGCCTGAAGCTTTCTTT.

V gene TRBV7-8 combines with J gene TRBJ2-1; D not resolved. V was pared by 0 bases and J by 7 bases, with 7 bases between. CDR1 and CDR2 (germline): SGHVS, FQNEAQ. This CDR3 spans 13 amino acids. The CDR3 is CASSLAGLNEQFF. The CDR3 nucleotides read TGTGCCAGCAGCTTAGCTGGGTTGAATGAGCAGTTCTTC.

The rearrangement links TRBV7-8 to TRBJ2-1; TRBD1 might be the D (5 bases). CDR1 and CDR2 (germline): SGHVS, FQNEAQ. This CDR3 contains 16 residues. The ends were cut back, 2 bases at V and 4 bases at J, with 15 bases in the middle. Here the CDR3 reads CASSLFRGILYNEQFF. The CDR3 DNA is TGTGCCAGCAGCTTATTTAGGGGAATCCTTTACAATGAGCAGTTCTTC.

The rearrangement uses TRBV2 and TRBJ1-1, with D unresolved. Germline values: CDR1 SNHLY, CDR2 FYNNEI. There are 11 residues in the CDR3. Trimming removed 5 bases at V and 1 base at J, with 2 bases between. This CDR3 reads CASSKNTEAFF. CDR3 DNA: TGTGCCAGCAGTAAGAACACTGAAGCTTTCTTT.

The chain's CDR3 is CASSVQGGADTEAFF. As DNA, the CDR3 is TGCGCCAGCAGCGTACAGGGTGGGGCGGACACTGAAGCTTTCTTT. V and J are TRBV5-1 and TRBJ1-1, with a tentative D call TRBD1 (6 bases). The CDR3 is 15 residues long. Deletions cut 4 bases from V and 3 bases from J, with 16 bases between. Germline CDR1 reads SGHRS; CDR2 reads YFSETQ.

This sequence joins TRBV7-2 and TRBJ2-3, with 7 nucleotides matching TRBD2. The V gene end was trimmed by 5 bases and the J gene end by 0 bases; junction bases not matched to a gene: 5. Germline V lookup: CDR1 SGHTA, CDR2 FQGNSA. This CDR3 has 15 amino acids. Written as DNA, the CDR3 is TGTGCCAGCAGCCGGGACTACCAGAGCACAGATACGCAGTATTTT. This sequence encodes CASSRDYQSTDTQYF. The variable domain in full, completed from reference TRBV7-2 and TRBJ2-3, reads GAGVSQSPSNKVTEKGKDVELRCDPISGHTALYWYRQSLGQGLEFLIYFQGNSAPDKSGLPSDRFSAERTGGSVSTLTIQRTQQEDSAVYLCASSRDYQSTDTQYFGPGTRLTVL.

The chain has TRBV7-9 and TRBJ2-5, with D tentatively TRBD1 (6 bases). Matching the DNA end better, TRBJ2-7 makes the J call doubtful. The CDR3 covers 14 residues. In germline, CDR1 is SEHNR, CDR2 FQNEAQ (reference sequence). CDR3 DNA: TGTGCCAGCAGCTTAGCCCGACAGGATGCCGAGCAGTACTTC. It translates to CASSLARQDAEQYF.

V is TRBV28 and J is TRBJ1-1; D not certain. Trimming cost V 6 bases and J 5 bases, with 13 bases left between them. Germline lookup yields CDR1 MDHEN and CDR2 SYDVKM. This CDR3 has 13 amino acids. The CDR3 spells CASRLLQETEAFF. The CDR3 DNA reads TGTGCCAGCAGACTCCTTCAGGAGACTGAAGCTTTCTTT.

This chain links TRBV30 with TRBJ1-2; D possibly corresponds to TRBD1 (5 bases). CDR3 length: 12 amino acids. Germline V gives CDR1 GTSNPN, CDR2 SVGIG (reference sequence). V was shortened by 3 bases and J by 7 bases, with 12 bases between the two germline ends. The CDR3: CAWRVGALGYTF. CDR3 in DNA: TGTGCCTGGAGGGTCGGGGCCCTTGGCTACACCTTC.

The genes are TRBV5-4 and TRBJ2-3; no firm D call. CDR1 SGHNT and CDR2 YYREEE come from the germline V gene (reference sequence). Trimming shortened V by 0 bases and J by 2 bases, and 13 bases separated the two germline ends. The CDR3 has 16 amino acids. The CDR3 coding sequence is TGTGCCAGCAGCTTGGGGGCGGTGATGAACACAGATACGCAGTATTTT. This encodes CASSLGAVMNTDTQYF.

This clone was detected once. The chain couples TRBV4-2 to TRBJ2-3; D remains ambiguous. CDR1 and CDR2 from the germline V gene are LGHNA and YNFKEQ. The CDR3 loop spans 14 amino acids. Trimming took off 0 bases at V and 3 bases at J, with 7 bases between the two ends. The CDR3 region has the DNA TGTGCCAGCAGCCAAGATGTACGTACAGATACGCAGTATTTT. Amino acid sequence: CASSQDVRTDTQYF.

This clone was counted once. This rearrangement joins TRBV7-8 to TRBJ2-7; 7 nucleotides align to TRBD2. Unmatched junction bases numbered 7, after V lost 5 bases and J lost 0 bases. The germline V gene encodes CDR1 SGHVS and CDR2 FQNEAQ. The CDR3 contains 15 residues. DNA of the CDR3: TGTGCCAGCAGCCAGAAGCGGGGTCTCTCCTACGAGCAGTACTTC. Protein: CASSQKRGLSYEQYF.

V usage is TRBV4-2 and J usage is TRBJ1-6; D perhaps matches TRBD1 (5 bases). V lost 4 bases, J lost 2 bases, and 15 bases lay in between. Per the germline V gene, CDR1 is LGHNA and CDR2 is YNFKEQ. This CDR3 has 17 amino acids. The CDR3 DNA reads as TGTGCCAGCAGCCGAAGTGCGGGGGGTGCCTATAATTCACCCCTCCACTTT. The encoded protein is CASSRSAGGAYNSPLHF.

V gene TRBV13 combines with J gene TRBJ2-2; TRBD2 matches at 9 bases. This CDR3 contains 17 residues. Trimming took 0 bases from V and 6 from J; bases not matched to a gene: 8. Germline loops: CDR1 PRHDT, CDR2 FYEKMQ (reference sequence). CDR3 nucleotide sequence: TGTGCCAGCAGCTTAGGTGAGGTAGCGGGGGCCTCCGGGGAGCTGTTTTTT. This gives the protein CASSLGEVAGASGELFF.

The V gene is TRBV29-1, the J gene TRBJ1-1; D remains unclear. V lost 7 bases and J lost 1, with 13 bases in between. CDR1 SQVTM and CDR2 ANQGSEA come from the germline V gene. The length of the CDR3 is 13 residues. The CDR3 sequence: CSARLRGNTEAFF. As DNA, the CDR3 is TGCAGCGCCCGGTTGCGGGGGAACACTGAAGCTTTCTTT.

The V gene is TRBV30, the J gene TRBJ2-2; D not certain. Germline lookup yields CDR1 GTSNPN and CDR2 SVGIG (reference sequence). The CDR3 consists of 17 residues. V was shortened by 3 bases and J by 2 bases, with 19 bases between the two germline ends. The CDR3 here is CAWRAKDGRINTGELFF. CDR3 nucleotides: TGTGCCTGGAGGGCTAAGGACGGAAGAATTAACACCGGGGAGCTGTTTTTT.

The gene calls are TRBV7-8 and TRBJ2-5, with 7 bases fitting TRBD2. The germline V gene has CDR1 SGHVS and CDR2 FQNEAQ. The CDR3 has 14 amino acids. Losses at the gene ends were 5 bases for V and 1 base for J; bases not matched to a gene: 4. CDR3 in amino acids: CASSPSGTQETQYF. The CDR3 DNA is TGTGCCAGCAGCCCGAGCGGGACCCAAGAGACCCAGTACTTC. Together with reference TRBV7-8 and TRBJ2-5, the CDR3 gives the full variable domain: GAGVSQSPRYKVAKRGQDVALRCDPISGHVSLFWYQQALGQGPEFLTYFQNEAQLDKSGLPSDRFFAERPEGSVSTLKIQRTQQEDSAVYLCASSPSGTQETQYFGPGTRLLVL.